The 8 T cell receptor beta chains given below trace back to one sample, sequenced in a study of type 1 regulatory T cells. TCRdb processed the reads anew with MiXCR; each CDR3 protein has one entry. The sample yields tens of thousands of distinct CDR3 sequences, 20% to 25% seen once. These TCRs' antigens remain unknown. Study findings and constraints: Compared with non-Tr1 cells, Tr1 cells showed a narrower TCR repertoire.

The sequencing input was cultured type 1 regulatory T (Tr1) cells, either the whole culture or a sorted fraction (not recorded which). Source of these receptors: a human donor in good health.

V gene TRBV12-3 or TRBV12-4 combines with J gene TRBJ2-1, with D possibly matching TRBD2 (5 bases). V lost 7 bases, J lost 0 bases, and 13 bases lay in between. The CDR3 length is 15 residues. This CDR3 is CASTPRVSSYNEQFF. The DNA for the CDR3 is TGTGCCAGCACTCCGCGGGTGAGCTCCTACAATGAGCAGTTCTTC.

This clonotype was picked up a small number of times. The chain is built from TRBV27 and TRBJ1-5; 7 bases line up with TRBD1. The CDR3 contains 14 residues. Looked up from germline, CDR1 is MNHEY and CDR2 is SMNVEV (reference sequence). V trimming: 6 bases; J trimming: 7 bases; junction bases outside the gene matches: 9. CDR3 coding DNA: TGTGCCAGCAGCCCAGACAGGGCCGCCCAGCCCCAGCATTTT. It yields the protein CASSPDRAAQPQHF.

The chain recombines TRBV10-3 with TRBJ2-5; TRBD2 matches 10 bases. Trimming at V came to 0 bases and at J to 7 bases, leaving 11 bases not matched to a gene. CDR1 ENHRY and CDR2 SYGVKD come from the germline V gene. This CDR3 is 17 amino acids long. The CDR3 region has the DNA TGTGCCATCAGTGAGTCGATTCCTAGCGGGAGCCGGGGGACCCAGTACTTC. Its translation is CAISESIPSGSRGTQYF.

The chain carries TRBV6-1 and TRBJ2-7; no reliable D call. The V and J ends lost 1 base and 7 bases respectively, with 8 bases between them. CDR1 MNHNS and CDR2 SASEGT come from the germline V gene. The CDR3 loop spans 12 amino acids. CDR3 residues: CASSEGAREQYF. The CDR3 nucleotides read TGTGCCAGCAGTGAAGGAGCGAGGGAGCAGTACTTC.

This clonotype was counted between two and nine times. The chain combines TRBV18 with TRBJ1-1, with TRBD1 matching over 8 bases. V dropped 8 bases and J dropped 6; count of bases not matched to a gene: 8. This CDR3 comprises 13 residues. From germline, CDR1 is KGHSH and CDR2 LQKENI. CDR3 sequence: CASQDREASEAFF. CDR3 sequence (DNA): TGTGCCAGCCAGGACAGGGAGGCGTCTGAAGCTTTCTTT.

The chain couples TRBV5-1 to TRBJ2-5; TRBD2 matches 9 bases. This CDR3 spans 13 amino acids. V dropped 9 bases and J dropped 5; count of bases not matched to a gene: 8. Germline assignment: CDR1 SGHRS and CDR2 YFSETQ. The DNA of the CDR3 is TGCGCCACCCGAGCGGGAGGACAGGAGACCCAGTACTTC. The encoded protein is CATRAGGQETQYF.

Only a few counts were recorded for this clonotype. The chain combines TRBV29-1 with TRBJ1-2; D may be TRBD1 (5 bases). V was pared by 6 bases and J by 4 bases, with 15 bases between. The CDR3 totals 13 residues. Germline V lookup: CDR1 SQVTM, CDR2 ANQGSEA. The CDR3 protein is CSVPRGGSYGYTF. CDR3 DNA: TGCAGCGTGCCCCGGGGCGGTAGCTATGGCTACACCTTC.

This clonotype was picked up a small number of times. The V call is TRBV24-1, the J call TRBJ2-2, with a possible D match to TRBD1 (6 bases). Germline V lookup: CDR1 KGHDR, CDR2 SFDVKD. The germline V and J ends were trimmed by 2 bases and 4 bases, with 10 bases remaining between them. The CDR3 sequence is 15 residues long. CDR3 in DNA: TGTGCCACCAGTGATTGGGGGCGAGGCACCGGGGAGCTGTTTTTT. Its protein is CATSDWGRGTGELFF.